The text below deals with one T cell receptor beta chain. Its specificity is unknown. The source of the sample is a study of cytomegalovirus exposure and HLA in healthy donors. Study-wide results and limits: A later analysis reportedly identified an Asian-associated ancestry cluster as carrying fewer N-insertions than the roughly 700-donor mean. Follow-up analysis found HLA locus-dependent TCR association rates, highest for DRB1 and lowest for HLA-C.

The CDR3 has 16 residues. With 0 bases removed from V and 0 bases from J, the gap between germline ends came to 11 bases. Germline loops: CDR1 SGDLS, CDR2 YYNGEE. Amplification used 60 Vbeta primers and 13 Jbeta primers. The protocol was immunoSEQ multiplex PCR, while the TCRdb copy is restricted to in-frame clones and leaves out a portion. The repertoire consists of under 250,000 clones, with almost 80% occurring once and the leading ten covering 1.5% to 2%. The chain is built from TRBV9 and TRBJ2-3, with D tentatively TRBD2 (5 bases). This sequence was found in a male donor in good health and CMV-seronegative. The sequenced sample was PBMCs. The CDR3 coding sequence is TGTGCCAGCAGCGTAGGGGCTAGCCGGAGCACAGATACGCAGTATTTT. It codes for CASSVGASRSTDTQYF.